Listed below are T cell receptor beta chains from one sample, sequenced in a study of blood T cell repertoires in COVID-19. Profiled with immunoSEQ multiplex PCR; TCRdb holds only in-frame clones, not every one. The sample lists about 260,000 clones, approximately 88% occurring once. Sequencing used peripheral blood. Receptors were obtained from a woman between 65 and 79 years old with COVID-19, enrolled during active disease. Each CDR3 is given without its conserved first and last residue.

j_gene | v_gene | CDR3aa
TRBJ2-4 | TRBV18 | ASSPEGAKNIQY
TRBJ2-7 | TRBV28 | ASSLISSGSNEQY
TRBJ2-1 | TRBV28 | ASSPIREVYNEQF
TRBJ2-5 | TRBV5-6 | ASSFAGAVSETQY
TRBJ2-7 | TRBV9 | ASSVGVQSFAEQY
TRBJ1-6 | TRBV30 | AWRDRGDSPLH
TRBJ1-5 | TRBV5-1 | ASSSQGGNQPQH
TRBJ1-4 | TRBV15 | ATSRAATLTTNEKLF
TRBJ2-5 | TRBV5-1 | ASSLFGRIEETQY
TRBJ1-5 | TRBV30 | AWSVGGNNQPQH
TRBJ1-1 | TRBV5-1 | ASSPVRGVDMNTEAF
TRBJ1-5 | TRBV10-3 | AISESGGTSNQPQH
TRBJ1-1 | TRBV3-1/TRBV3-2 | ASSRYRGGNTEAF
TRBJ2-5 | TRBV7-2 | ASNWNERERRETQY
TRBJ2-3 | TRBV2 | ASKELAGRITDTQY
TRBJ2-7 | TRBV4-1 | ASSSLGTGSYEQY
TRBJ1-1 | TRBV2 | ASSEGQTWGNTEAF